This TCR beta chain is from a study of T cell responses to AZD1222 COVID-19 vaccine. TCRdb's copy holds only in-frame clones and misses some; the assay was immunoSEQ multiplex PCR. Counted here are over 130,000 clones, about 93% occurring once; the ten biggest clones make up approximately 5%. The CDR3 extends over 15 amino acids. CDR1 is SGHDT and CDR2 is YYEEEE in the germline V gene. V was cut by 3 bases and J by 5 bases, with 15 bases left in between. The genes are TRBV5-6 and TRBJ1-5, with a tentative D call TRBD1 (6 bases). This TCR was sampled from an adult in good health. The source was peripheral blood, collected on day 0 of AZD1222 vaccination. CDR3: CASSSSGQRYQPQHF. The CDR3, as DNA: TGTGCCAGCAGCTCCAGTGGACAGCGCTATCAGCCCCAGCATTTT. Full variable domain (rest looked up from reference TRBV5-6 and TRBJ1-5): DAGVTQSPTHLIKTRGQQVTLRCSPKSGHDTVSWYQQALGQGPQFIFQYYEEEERQRGNFPDRFSGHQFPNYSSELNVNALLLGDSALYLCASSSSGQRYQPQHFGDGTRLSIL.